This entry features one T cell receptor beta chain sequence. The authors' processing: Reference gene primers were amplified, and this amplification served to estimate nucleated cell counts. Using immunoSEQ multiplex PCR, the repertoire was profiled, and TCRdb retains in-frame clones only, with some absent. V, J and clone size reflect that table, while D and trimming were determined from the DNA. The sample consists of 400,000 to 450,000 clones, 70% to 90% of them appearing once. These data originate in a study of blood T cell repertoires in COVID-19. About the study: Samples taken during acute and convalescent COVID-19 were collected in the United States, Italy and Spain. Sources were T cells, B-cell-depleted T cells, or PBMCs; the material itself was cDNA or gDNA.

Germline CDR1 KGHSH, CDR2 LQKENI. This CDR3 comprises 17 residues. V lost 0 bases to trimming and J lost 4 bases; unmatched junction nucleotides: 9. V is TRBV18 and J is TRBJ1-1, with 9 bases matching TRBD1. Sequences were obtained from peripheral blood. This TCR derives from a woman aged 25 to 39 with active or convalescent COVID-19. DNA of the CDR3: TGTGCCAGCTCACCACCGGGACAGGGCCTACGGGGCACTGAAGCTTTCTTT. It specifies CASSPPGQGLRGTEAFF.